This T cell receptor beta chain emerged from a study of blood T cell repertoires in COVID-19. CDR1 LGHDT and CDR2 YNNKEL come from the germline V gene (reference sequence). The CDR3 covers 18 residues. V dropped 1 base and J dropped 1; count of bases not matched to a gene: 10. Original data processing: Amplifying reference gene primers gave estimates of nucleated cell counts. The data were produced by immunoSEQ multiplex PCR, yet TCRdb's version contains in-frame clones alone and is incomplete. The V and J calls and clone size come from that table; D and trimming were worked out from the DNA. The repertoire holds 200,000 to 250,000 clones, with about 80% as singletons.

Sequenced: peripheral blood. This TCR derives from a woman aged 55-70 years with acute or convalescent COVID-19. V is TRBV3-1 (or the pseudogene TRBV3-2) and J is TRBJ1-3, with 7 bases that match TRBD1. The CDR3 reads CASSQGSTGRLSGNTIYF. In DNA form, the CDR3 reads TGTGCCAGCAGCCAAGGGTCGACAGGGCGACTGTCTGGAAACACCATATATTTT.